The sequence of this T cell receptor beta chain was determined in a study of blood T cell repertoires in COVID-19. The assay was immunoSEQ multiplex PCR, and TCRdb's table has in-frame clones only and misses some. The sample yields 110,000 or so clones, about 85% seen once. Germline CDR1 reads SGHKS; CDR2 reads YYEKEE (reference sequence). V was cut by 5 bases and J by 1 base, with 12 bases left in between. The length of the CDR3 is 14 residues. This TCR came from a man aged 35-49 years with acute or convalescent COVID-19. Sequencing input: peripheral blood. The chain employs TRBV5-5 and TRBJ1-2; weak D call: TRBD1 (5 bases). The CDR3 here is CASSRDFRNYGYTF. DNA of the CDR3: TGTGCCAGCAGTAGGGACTTCCGTAACTATGGCTACACCTTC.